One sample yielded the 5 T cell receptor beta chains listed below, sequenced in a study of T cell responses to AZD1222 COVID-19 vaccine. The repertoire was sequenced with immunoSEQ multiplex PCR; TCRdb's copy has only in-frame clones and lacks some. The profile covers roughly 140,000 clones, with about nine tenths appearing a single time and 6.9% taken by the ten largest. The sequences come from peripheral blood, collected after recovery from COVID-19. All receptors come from an adult who had recovered from COVID-19.

This chain connects TRBV7-2 to TRBJ2-7; D not resolved. The CDR3 runs 14 residues. Germline V gene lookup returns CDR1 SGHTA and CDR2 FQGNSA. V lost 0 bases, J lost 6 bases, and 12 bases lay in between. CDR3 protein: CASSLAVRSGEQYF. The DNA for the CDR3 is TGTGCCAGCAGCTTAGCGGTACGGTCGGGCGAGCAGTACTTC.

The CDR3 sequence is CASSSGVSGANVLTF. The CDR3, as DNA: TGTGCCAGCAGCTCAGGGGTCTCTGGGGCCAACGTCCTGACTTTC. The V call is TRBV3-1 (or the pseudogene TRBV3-2), the J call TRBJ2-6; TRBD1 might be the D (6 bases). Germline-derived CDR1 and CDR2 are LGHDT and YNNKEL (reference sequence). The CDR3 contains 15 residues. V was shortened by 5 bases and J by 0 bases, with 8 bases between the two germline ends.

CDR3 amino acids: CASSYNRVGSPLHF. Here the CDR3 DNA reads TGTGCCAGCAGTTACAACAGGGTTGGATCACCCCTCCACTTT. The chain links TRBV6-6 to TRBJ1-6; tentative D call: TRBD1 (6 bases). This CDR3 comprises 14 residues. In germline, CDR1 is MNHNY, CDR2 SVGAGI (reference sequence). Between the trimmed V and J ends, which lost 2 bases and 10 bases, there was a span of 12 bases.

The chain recombines TRBV6-2 or TRBV6-3 with TRBJ2-7; 10 bases align to TRBD1. V lost 2 bases to trimming and J lost 2 bases; unmatched junction nucleotides: 0. This CDR3 region has 14 residues. The germline gives CDR1 MNHEY, CDR2 SVGEGT. CDR3: CASSYGQGAYEQYF. The CDR3 nucleotides read TGTGCCAGCAGTTACGGACAGGGGGCCTACGAGCAGTACTTC.

V and J are TRBV21-1 and TRBJ2-7; TRBD1 was called by the table and not checked on the DNA. TRBV21-1 counts as a pseudogene. CDR3 size: 17 residues. The CDR3 protein is CASSKALGGGHTYEQYF. CDR3 nucleotide sequence: TGTGCCAGCAGCAAAGCGCTAGGTGGGGGCCATACCTACGAGCAGTACTTC.